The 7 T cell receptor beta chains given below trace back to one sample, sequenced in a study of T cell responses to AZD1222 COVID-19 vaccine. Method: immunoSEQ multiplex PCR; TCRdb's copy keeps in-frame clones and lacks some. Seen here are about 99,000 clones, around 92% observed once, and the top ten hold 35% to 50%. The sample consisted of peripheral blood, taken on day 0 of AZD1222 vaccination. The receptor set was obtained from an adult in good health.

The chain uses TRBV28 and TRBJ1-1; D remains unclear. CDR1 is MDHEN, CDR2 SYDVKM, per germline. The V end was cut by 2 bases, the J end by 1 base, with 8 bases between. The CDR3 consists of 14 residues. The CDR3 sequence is CASSLRVPNTEAFF. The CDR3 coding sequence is TGTGCCAGCAGTTTAAGGGTTCCGAACACTGAAGCTTTCTTT.

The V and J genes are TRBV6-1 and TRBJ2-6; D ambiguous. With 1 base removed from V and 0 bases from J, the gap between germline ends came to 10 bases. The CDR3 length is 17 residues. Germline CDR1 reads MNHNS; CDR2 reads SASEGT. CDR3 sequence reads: CASSEVPKNSGANVLTF. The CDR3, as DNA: TGTGCCAGCAGTGAAGTTCCGAAGAACTCTGGGGCCAACGTCCTGACTTTC.

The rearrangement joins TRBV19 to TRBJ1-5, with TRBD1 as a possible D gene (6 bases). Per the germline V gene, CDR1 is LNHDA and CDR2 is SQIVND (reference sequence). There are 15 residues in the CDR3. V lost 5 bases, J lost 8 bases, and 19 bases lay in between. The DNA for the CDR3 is TGTGCCAGTAGTCCCCGGGGACACCGGGGTGAGCCCCAGCATTTT. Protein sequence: CASSPRGHRGEPQHF.

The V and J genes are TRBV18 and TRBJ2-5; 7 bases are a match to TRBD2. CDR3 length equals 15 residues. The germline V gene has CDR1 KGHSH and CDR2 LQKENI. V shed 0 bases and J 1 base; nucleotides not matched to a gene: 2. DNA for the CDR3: TGTGCCAGCTCACCACCAGGGAGGGGCCAAGAGACCCAGTACTTC. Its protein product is CASSPPGRGQETQYF.

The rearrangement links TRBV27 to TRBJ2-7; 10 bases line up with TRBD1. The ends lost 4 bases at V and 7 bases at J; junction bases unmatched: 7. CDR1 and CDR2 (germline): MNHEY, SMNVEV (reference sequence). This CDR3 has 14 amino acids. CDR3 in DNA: TGTGCCAGCAGTTCAGGACAGGGGGTTCGGGAGCAGTACTTC. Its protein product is CASSSGQGVREQYF.

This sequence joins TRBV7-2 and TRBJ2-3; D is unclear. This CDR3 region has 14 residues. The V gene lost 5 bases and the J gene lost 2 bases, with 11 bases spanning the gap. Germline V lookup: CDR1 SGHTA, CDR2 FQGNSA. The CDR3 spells CASSPGPSTDTQYF. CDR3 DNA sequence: TGTGCCAGCAGCCCTGGACCCTCCACAGATACGCAGTATTTT. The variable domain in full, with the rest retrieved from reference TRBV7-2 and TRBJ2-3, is GAGVSQSPSNKVTEKGKDVELRCDPISGHTALYWYRQSLGQGLEFLIYFQGNSAPDKSGLPSDRFSAERTGGSVSTLTIQRTQQEDSAVYLCASSPGPSTDTQYFGPGTRLTVL.

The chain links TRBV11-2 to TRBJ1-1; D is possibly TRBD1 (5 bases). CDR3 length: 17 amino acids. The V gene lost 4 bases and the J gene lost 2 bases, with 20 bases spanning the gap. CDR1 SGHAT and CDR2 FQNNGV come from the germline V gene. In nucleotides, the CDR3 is TGTGCCAGCAGCTCCGTCCCTCGGGGCCCCCCCAACACTGAAGCTTTCTTT. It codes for CASSSVPRGPPNTEAFF. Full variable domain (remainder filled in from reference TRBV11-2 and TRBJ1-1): EAGVAQSPRYKIIEKRQSVAFWCNPISGHATLYWYQQILGQGPKLLIQFQNNGVVDDSQLPKDRFSAERLKGVDSTLKIQPAKLEDSAVYLCASSSVPRGPPNTEAFFGQGTRLTVV.